The present entry profiles one T cell receptor (beta chain) with its context. TCRdb's copy holds only in-frame clones and misses some; the assay was immunoSEQ multiplex PCR. The data contain tens of thousands of clones, 91% of them singletons. Germline trimming cut 4 bases from V and 4 bases from J; bases unmatched to any gene: 10. The CDR3 covers 16 residues. Germline V gene data show CDR1 as SGHRS and CDR2 as YFSETQ. The entry originates in a study of T cell changes during pregnancy in multiple sclerosis. V usage is TRBV5-1 and J usage is TRBJ2-1; TRBD1 agrees at 8 bases. This specimen consisted of peripheral blood, obtained before pregnancy. This clonotype was sampled from a female donor with multiple sclerosis, enrolled in a pregnancy study. The CDR3 DNA reads TGCGCCAGCAGCCAGTTATCTGGACAGGGATACAATGAGCAGTTCTTC. It specifies CASSQLSGQGYNEQFF.